This T cell receptor beta chain was obtained from a study of blood T cell repertoires in COVID-19. At the level of the study: Donors in the United States, Italy and Spain gave samples during acute or convalescent COVID-19. T cells, B-cell-depleted T cells, or PBMCs provided the cDNA or gDNA that served as material.

V trimming: 4 bases; J trimming: 3 bases; junction bases outside the gene matches: 15. CDR3 size: 18 residues. Germline lookup yields CDR1 SGHRS and CDR2 YFSETQ. Per the study methods: Nucleated cell number was recorded as an estimate derived from reference gene primer amplification. Sequenced by immunoSEQ multiplex PCR; TCRdb stores in-frame clones only, minus some. V and J calls and clone size are as listed in that table; D and trimming were resolved from the DNA. The sample has roughly 99,000 clones; less than 90% are singletons. This TCR was sampled from a human donor in a cohort sampled during active COVID-19. The chain is built from TRBV5-1 and TRBJ1-4, with 7 bases that match TRBD1. Sequencing input: peripheral blood. The CDR3 sequence: CASSTRTGRGEANEKLFF. CDR3 DNA: TGCGCCAGCAGCACAAGGACAGGCAGGGGTGAGGCTAATGAAAAACTGTTTTTT. Full variable domain (outside the CDR3, taken from reference TRBV5-1 and TRBJ1-4): KAGVTQTPRYLIKTRGQQVTLSCSPISGHRSVSWYQQTPGQGLQFLFEYFSETQRNKGNFPGRFSGRQFSNSRSEMNVSTLELGDSALYLCASSTRTGRGEANEKLFFGSGTQLSVL.